The next 15 T cell receptor beta chains were all read from a single sample in a study of T cells in Graves' hyperthyroidism and ophthalmopathy. Amplified TCR beta CDR3 regions came from RNA transcripts. With the HTBI primer set, the TCR CDR3 went through a first round of RT-PCR. TCRdb re-analysed the multiplex PCR reads in MiXCR, keeping a single row per CDR3 protein. The sample holds 350,000 to 400,000 distinct CDR3 sequences, approximately 20% seen once. Sequenced material: blood. The receptors come from a woman under 30 with Graves' hyperthyroidism.

This clonotype was detected once. The chain recombines TRBV19 with TRBJ2-2; TRBD1 aligns across 7 bases. Germline CDR1 LNHDA, CDR2 SQIVND (reference sequence). The CDR3 is made up of 15 amino acids. V was pared by 10 bases and J by 3 bases, with 11 bases of the junction left unmatched. The CDR3 DNA reads TGTGCCACCCCGAGGGCAGGGGGTTACACCGGGGAGCTGTTTTTT. As protein: CATPRAGGYTGELFF.

This clonotype was counted ten times or more. The rearrangement joins TRBV11-1 to TRBJ1-2, with 7 bases matching TRBD1. Germline loops: CDR1 SGHAT, CDR2 FQDESV (reference sequence). The CDR3 is made up of 15 amino acids. Trimming took 5 bases from V and 2 from J; bases not matched to a gene: 8. The CDR3 DNA reads as TGTGCCAGCAGCGACGGGACAGCCAAGAACTATGGCTACACCTTC. Amino acids: CASSDGTAKNYGYTF.

This clonotype was counted at least ten times. J is TRBJ2-5 and V is TRBV20-1, with D perhaps TRBD2 (7 bases). Per germline, CDR1 DFQATT and CDR2 SNEGSKA (reference sequence). V gave up 6 bases and J gave up 5 bases, with 19 bases separating them. The CDR3 loop spans 14 amino acids. DNA for the CDR3: TGCAGTGCAAGGGGGGCGGGGGAGAGGGAGACCCAGTACTTC. Residues: CSARGAGERETQYF.

This clonotype has ten or more counts. With a much larger clone just one base away, this may be a read error. Because the CDR3 is missing its conserved closing phenylalanine or tryptophan, this is likely a read error. CDR3: CASSAGTGGSYEQYS. The DNA for the CDR3 is TGTGCCAGCAGTGCCGGGACAGGGGGCTCCTACGAGCAGTACTCC. The V and J genes are TRBV6-1 and TRBJ2-7; 11 nucleotides agree with TRBD1. Germline CDR1 MNHNS, CDR2 SASEGT. This CDR3 spans 15 amino acids. Trimming took 4 bases from V and 0 from J; bases not matched to a gene: 2.

Ten or more counts support this clonotype. The CDR3 coding sequence is TGTGCCAGCAGTTCCTATCAGGGGGAGAAGTATAGCAATCAGCCCCAGCATTTT. This sequence encodes CASSSYQGEKYSNQPQHF. The chain uses TRBV6-2 or TRBV6-3 and TRBJ1-5; 7 bases map to TRBD1. V lost 4 bases, J lost 0 bases, and 12 bases stayed unmatched. The germline V gene has CDR1 MNHEY and CDR2 SVGEGT. The CDR3 has 18 amino acids.

This clonotype was seen a few times. The V call is TRBV29-1, the J call TRBJ2-7; 7 positions agree with TRBD1. This CDR3 contains 15 residues. V shed 0 bases, J shed 6 bases, and the junction held 11 bases outside the gene matches. The V gene's germline CDR1 is SQVTM and CDR2 ANQGSEA. The CDR3 loop is CSVEDPQGKMCEQYF. The CDR3 coding sequence is TGCAGCGTTGAAGATCCACAGGGGAAAATGTGCGAGCAGTACTTC.

The gene calls are TRBV6-1 and TRBJ1-2; unclear D gene. With 2 bases removed from V and 5 bases from J, the gap between germline ends came to 21 bases. This CDR3 has 17 amino acids. CDR1 and CDR2 from the germline V gene are MNHNS and SASEGT. The CDR3 DNA sequence: TGTGCCAGCAGTGAATACCCCTCCGGTGGCAGGATGTATGGCTACACCTTC. Protein product: CASSEYPSGGRMYGYTF.

This clonotype came up many times. V gene TRBV7-9 combines with J gene TRBJ1-2, with D tentatively TRBD1 (5 bases). Trimming shortened V by 6 bases and J by 5 bases, and 13 bases separated the two germline ends. Germline CDR1 is SEHNR and CDR2 is FQNEAQ (reference sequence). The CDR3 loop spans 13 amino acids. The CDR3 nucleotides are TGTGCCAGCAGTGAGAGAGGGGTTTATGGCTACACCTTC. It codes for CASSERGVYGYTF.

The chain couples TRBV12-3 or TRBV12-4 to TRBJ1-2; 8 bases line up with TRBD1. The ends lost 5 bases at V and 8 bases at J; junction bases unmatched: 7. The CDR3 sequence is 13 residues long. The CDR3 loop reads CASSETGAGGYTF. Written as DNA, the CDR3 is TGTGCCAGCAGTGAGACAGGGGCAGGAGGCTACACCTTC.

This clonotype showed up many times. The chain employs TRBV29-1 and TRBJ1-5; 12 bases match TRBD1. Germline CDR1 is SQVTM and CDR2 is ANQGSEA. There are 14 residues in the CDR3. V trimming: 5 bases; J trimming: 4 bases; junction bases outside the gene matches: 3. The CDR3 DNA reads as TGCAGCGTTAGGGACAGGGGGCCTAATCAGCCCCAGCATTTT. Its protein is CSVRDRGPNQPQHF.

This clonotype turned up a few times. The rearrangement links TRBV3-1 to TRBJ2-7; maybe TRBD2 (5 bases). Germline V CDR1 and CDR2: LGHDT, YNNKEL (reference sequence). Trimming shortened V by 1 base and J by 2 bases, and 12 bases separated the two germline ends. The CDR3 length is 15 residues. CDR3 coding DNA: TGTGCCAGCAGCCAAGCGGGGTCTAGCACCTACGAGCAGTACTTC. It codes for CASSQAGSSTYEQYF.

This clonotype showed up just a few times. The CDR3, as DNA: TGTGCCAGCAGCCAAGGTCGGGCAGTTTTTCAGCCCCAGCATTTT. This gives the protein CASSQGRAVFQPQHF. This chain links TRBV3-1 with TRBJ1-5; D ambiguous. The V and J ends lost 1 base and 6 bases respectively, with 13 bases between them. Looked up from germline, CDR1 is LGHDT and CDR2 is YNNKEL (reference sequence). The CDR3 runs 15 residues.

The chain has TRBV29-1 and TRBJ2-5, with D perhaps matching TRBD1 (5 bases). V was pared by 0 bases and J by 4 bases, with 12 bases between. Looked up from germline, CDR1 is SQVTM and CDR2 is ANQGSEA. The CDR3 sequence is 14 residues long. The CDR3 reads CSVEEGQGGETQYF. The CDR3 DNA sequence: TGCAGCGTTGAAGAAGGTCAGGGTGGAGAGACCCAGTACTTC. The variable domain in full, with the rest retrieved from reference TRBV29-1 and TRBJ2-5, is SAVISQKPSRDICQRGTSLTIQCQVDSQVTMMFWYRQQPGQSLTLIATANQGSEATYESGFVIDKFPISRPNLTFSTLTVSNMSPEDSSIYLCSVEEGQGGETQYFGPGTRLLVL.

This clonotype was observed at least ten times. This chain uses TRBV4-1 with TRBJ1-5; D remains ambiguous. The germline V gene encodes CDR1 MGHRA and CDR2 YSYEKL. The CDR3 has 15 residues. Trimming stripped 0 bases from V and 5 bases from J, with 11 bases between. The CDR3 DNA reads as TGCGCCAGCAGCCAAGATGGGCGGGGAGATCAGCCCCAGCATTTT. It translates to CASSQDGRGDQPQHF.

This clonotype has ten or more counts. The V gene is TRBV6-5, the J gene TRBJ2-3; the D is unclear. The germline V and J ends were trimmed by 2 bases and 2 bases, with 2 bases remaining between them. Germline CDR1 and CDR2: MNHEY and SVGAGI. This CDR3 has 12 amino acids. The CDR3 sequence is CASSYDTDTQYF. CDR3 nucleotide sequence: TGTGCCAGCAGTTACGACACAGATACGCAGTATTTT.